The next 29 T cell receptor beta chains were all read from a single sample in a study of identical twins. MiXCR, run by TCRdb on the 5' RACE reads, gives a single entry per CDR3 protein. There are 700,000 or so distinct CDR3 sequences in the sample; approximately 9% occur only once, and roughly 0.97% lies in the top ten. This sample was also put to use in a study of yellow fever vaccine responses in identical twins.

The specimen was PBMCs. The receptors originated from a woman aged 18 to 35 in good health.

This clonotype occurred many times. The gene calls are TRBV27 and TRBJ2-7, with 14 bases identical to TRBD2. This CDR3 has 16 amino acids. Trimming took 6 bases from V and 6 from J; bases not matched to a gene: 10. Germline V gene lookup returns CDR1 MNHEY and CDR2 SMNVEV (reference sequence). CDR3 protein: CASSRPGLAGEGEQYF. The CDR3 region has the DNA TGTGCCAGCAGCCGACCGGGACTAGCGGGAGAGGGCGAGCAGTACTTC.

For the CDR3, the DNA is TGTGCCAGCAAATTCCGACTAGTAAGCGGGGAGCTGTTTTTT. Its translation: CASKFRLVSGELFF. V and J are TRBV2 and TRBJ2-2; tentative D call: TRBD2 (6 bases). Deletions cut 7 bases from V and 7 bases from J, with 16 bases between. The CDR3 is 14 amino acids. CDR1 is SNHLY, CDR2 FYNNEI, per germline. The full variable domain, its missing parts supplied by reference TRBV2 and TRBJ2-2, is EPEVTQTPSHQVTQMGQEVILRCVPISNHLYFYWYRQILGQKVEFLVSFYNNEISEKSEIFDDQFSVERPDGSNFTLKIRSTKLEDSAMYFCASKFRLVSGELFFGEGSRLTVL.

This clonotype was counted a few times. The rearrangement links TRBV7-9 to TRBJ2-7; the D gene is possibly TRBD1 (6 bases). The CDR3 runs to 14 residues. The germline V gene encodes CDR1 SEHNR and CDR2 FQNEAQ (reference sequence). With 5 bases removed from V and 0 bases from J, the gap between germline ends came to 11 bases. Here the CDR3 DNA reads TGTGCCAGCAGCGCAGGACAGTCCTCCTACGAGCAGTACTTC. This encodes CASSAGQSSYEQYF.

This clonotype was picked up a small number of times. The chain uses TRBV7-2 and TRBJ2-7; 10 nucleotides agree with TRBD1. Germline V gives CDR1 SGHTA, CDR2 FQGNSA. Losses at the gene ends were 3 bases for V and 4 bases for J; bases not matched to a gene: 12. CDR3 length: 17 amino acids. This chain's CDR3 is CASSFRGWTGGGYEQYF. The CDR3 region has the DNA TGTGCCAGCAGCTTCCGGGGTTGGACAGGGGGAGGATACGAGCAGTACTTC.

This clonotype was picked up a small number of times. The rearrangement links TRBV6-5 to TRBJ2-3; the D gene is possibly TRBD1 (5 bases). Trimming took off 4 bases at V and 0 bases at J, with 14 bases between the two ends. The CDR3 covers 16 residues. The germline V gene has CDR1 MNHEY and CDR2 SVGAGI. CDR3 nucleotides: TGTGCCAGCAGTTCCTCAGGGTATGGTAGCACAGATACGCAGTATTTT. Protein sequence: CASSSSGYGSTDTQYF.

This clonotype has only a few counts. CDR3 nucleotide sequence: TGTGCCAGTAGTGTCGGGACAGGGTACGGTGAGCAGTTCTTC. It encodes CASSVGTGYGEQFF. This chain connects TRBV19 to TRBJ2-1; 9 bases line up with TRBD1. The CDR3 is 14 amino acids. In germline, CDR1 is LNHDA, CDR2 SQIVND (reference sequence). The V and J ends lost 5 bases and 9 bases, in that order; junction bases with no gene match: 8.

This clonotype was found a few times. The chain employs TRBV9 and TRBJ2-2; the match to TRBD2 covers 12 bases. Germline V CDR1 and CDR2: SGDLS, YYNGEE. This CDR3 contains 16 residues. V lost 2 bases to trimming and J lost 5 bases; unmatched junction nucleotides: 4. The CDR3 region has the DNA TGTGCCAGCAGCGTCCTAGCGGGGGGGCTGACCGGGGAGCTGTTTTTT. Amino acid sequence: CASSVLAGGLTGELFF.

There are many counts of this clonotype. The CDR3 DNA reads as TGTGCCAGCAGTTTCGGGACAGTTAATGAAAAACTGTTTTTT. The encoded protein is CASSFGTVNEKLFF. The chain joins TRBV12-3 or TRBV12-4 to TRBJ1-4; TRBD1 matches 7 bases. With V trimmed by 3 bases and J by 4 bases, 2 bases remained unmatched. The CDR3 totals 14 residues.

CDR3 DNA sequence: TGTGCCAGCAGTGGATTAAATGAGCAGTTCTTC. Amino acids: CASSGLNEQFF. The chain uses TRBV27 and TRBJ2-1; D unclear. The CDR3 runs to 11 residues. The V and J ends lost 5 bases and 7 bases respectively, with 6 bases between them. CDR1 and CDR2 (germline): MNHEY, SMNVEV (reference sequence).

This clonotype was counted a few times. The rearrangement uses TRBV28 and TRBJ2-5, with D maybe TRBD1 (6 bases). The V end was cut by 6 bases, the J end by 3 bases, with 20 bases between. CDR3 length equals 16 residues. Germline loops: CDR1 MDHEN, CDR2 SYDVKM. This chain's CDR3 is CASSSQGTREKETQYF. CDR3 DNA: TGTGCCAGCAGCTCTCAGGGGACAAGAGAAAAAGAGACCCAGTACTTC.

The CDR3 sequence: CASSPSRDLYEQYF. CDR3 sequence (DNA): TGTGCCAGCAGCCCCTCCAGGGACCTATACGAGCAGTACTTC. This sequence joins TRBV27 and TRBJ2-7; D may correspond to TRBD1 or TRBD2 (5 bases each). CDR1 is MNHEY and CDR2 is SMNVEV in the germline V gene (reference sequence). This CDR3 contains 14 residues. Trimming removed 6 bases from V and 4 bases from J, with 16 bases in between.

The chain carries TRBV7-7 and TRBJ2-2; the D call may be TRBD1 or TRBD2 (5 bases each). Germline V lookup: CDR1 SSHAT, CDR2 FNYEAQ (reference sequence). V shed 10 bases and J shed 8 bases, with 11 bases lying between them. The CDR3 has 11 amino acids. The CDR3 DNA reads as TGTGCCAAAAGGGACGGTGGGGAGCTGTTTTTT. Protein product: CAKRDGGELFF.

This clonotype was detected only a few times. The rearrangement uses TRBV7-2 and TRBJ2-3, with 7 nucleotides matching TRBD1. Per the germline V gene, CDR1 is SGHTA and CDR2 is FQGNSA. The CDR3 extends over 14 amino acids. V dropped 4 bases and J dropped 2; count of bases not matched to a gene: 3. CDR3 region: CASSWGQTTDTQYF. DNA for the CDR3: TGTGCCAGCAGCTGGGGACAGACCACAGATACGCAGTATTTT.

The genes are TRBV11-3 and TRBJ2-7, with 12 nucleotides matching TRBD2. The length of the CDR3 is 15 residues. The germline V gene has CDR1 SGHNT and CDR2 YENEEA. V shed 3 bases, J shed 6 bases, and the junction held 6 bases outside the gene matches. The CDR3 reads CASSFRTSGVCEQYF. CDR3 coding DNA: TGTGCCAGCAGCTTTCGGACTAGCGGGGTCTGCGAGCAGTACTTC. Full variable domain (remainder filled in from reference TRBV11-3 and TRBJ2-7): EAGVVQSPRYKIIEKKQPVAFWCNPISGHNTLYWYLQNLGQGPELLIRYENEEAVDDSQLPKDRFSAERLKGVDSTLKIQPAELGDSAVYLCASSFRTSGVCEQYFGPGTRLTVT.

This clonotype was detected a few times. The chain is built from TRBV2 and TRBJ2-5; 9 bases map to TRBD1. This CDR3 has 18 residues. Per the germline V gene, CDR1 is SNHLY and CDR2 is FYNNEI. V lost 6 bases to trimming and J lost 1 base; unmatched junction nucleotides: 15. The CDR3 protein is CASSLNTGTGPSQETQYF. The CDR3 nucleotides read TGTGCCAGCAGCCTCAACACCGGGACAGGGCCCTCCCAAGAGACCCAGTACTTC.

This sequence joins TRBV4-3 and TRBJ1-1; no firm D call. Germline-derived CDR1 and CDR2 are LGHNA and YSLEER. This CDR3 is built from 16 residues. Trimming pared 3 bases from V and 0 bases from J, leaving 14 bases between. In DNA, the CDR3 is TGCGCCAGCAGCCACTTCGGGGAGTGGGTGAACACTGAAGCTTTCTTT. Translated, it gives CASSHFGEWVNTEAFF.

This clonotype was counted only a few times. This chain connects TRBV11-2 to TRBJ1-6, with D possibly being TRBD1 (6 bases). Germline values: CDR1 SGHAT, CDR2 FQNNGV. This CDR3 has 14 residues. V was shortened by 5 bases and J by 4 bases, with 9 bases between the two germline ends. As DNA, the CDR3 is TGTGCCAGCAGCCGGGGGCTATATAATTCACCCCTCCACTTT. Its protein product is CASSRGLYNSPLHF. Combining the CDR3 with reference TRBV11-2 and TRBJ1-6 gives the whole variable domain EAGVAQSPRYKIIEKRQSVAFWCNPISGHATLYWYQQILGQGPKLLIQFQNNGVVDDSQLPKDRFSAERLKGVDSTLKIQPAKLEDSAVYLCASSRGLYNSPLHFGNGTRLTVT.

This clonotype was observed a handful of times. The V call is TRBV4-3, the J call TRBJ2-5, with 7 nucleotides matching TRBD2. The V gene's germline CDR1 is LGHNA and CDR2 YSLEER. There are 16 residues in the CDR3. With 0 bases clipped from V and 5 bases from J, the junction kept 9 bases outside the gene matches. The DNA of the CDR3 is TGCGCCAGCAGCCAAGATAGCATCAACGGGGGGGAGACCCAGTACTTC. Translated, it gives CASSQDSINGGETQYF.

The rearrangement links TRBV5-1 to TRBJ2-5; either TRBD1 or TRBD2 may supply D (5 bases each). V lost 2 bases, J lost 0 bases, and 14 bases lay in between. CDR3 size: 16 residues. Germline V gene sequence: CDR1 SGHRS, CDR2 YFSETQ. CDR3 coding DNA: TGCGCCAGCAGCTTACCGCCGGGGCCGAACCAAGAGACCCAGTACTTC. Encoded protein: CASSLPPGPNQETQYF.

Concerning this clonotype: A much larger clonotype is one base distant, so this may be a read error. The rearrangement links TRBV11-2 to TRBJ2-7, with D perhaps matching TRBD1 (6 bases). The CDR3 runs to 13 residues. The germline gives CDR1 SGHAT, CDR2 FQNNGV. Trimming stripped 3 bases from V and 3 bases from J, with 9 bases between. The CDR3: CASSFEQGYEQYF. CDR3 in DNA: TGTGCCAGCAGCTTTGAACAGGGCTACGAGCAGTACTTC. The whole variable domain, filled in from reference TRBV11-2 and TRBJ2-7, reads EAGVAQSPRYKIIEKRQSVAFWCNPISGHATLYWYQQILGQGPKLLIQFQNNGVVDDSQLPKDRFSAERLKGVDSTLKIQPAKLEDSAVYLCASSFEQGYEQYFGPGTRLTVT.

This clonotype has only a few counts. The chain has TRBV9 and TRBJ2-4; possibly TRBD2 for D (5 bases). V was shortened by 3 bases and J by 1 base, with 14 bases between the two germline ends. Looked up from germline, CDR1 is SGDLS and CDR2 is YYNGEE. The CDR3 consists of 16 residues. CDR3 coding DNA: TGTGCCAGCAGCGAAGGACTGCTTAAGGCCAAAAACATTCAGTACTTC. The encoded protein is CASSEGLLKAKNIQYF.

This clonotype was found many times. This sequence joins TRBV10-3 and TRBJ2-1; D is unresolved. Germline V gene sequence: CDR1 ENHRY, CDR2 SYGVKD. Trimming took 0 bases from V and 7 from J, leaving 10 bases between them. This CDR3 has 14 amino acids. Here the CDR3 reads CAISESGFANEQFF. The CDR3 DNA is TGTGCCATCAGTGAGTCGGGGTTCGCTAATGAGCAGTTCTTC.

This clonotype was detected many times. This chain joins TRBV10-2 and TRBJ2-1; the D gene is possibly TRBD2 (6 bases). V was clipped by 5 bases and J by 10 bases, with 9 bases between them. The CDR3 sequence is 11 residues long. Germline V gene lookup returns CDR1 WSHSY and CDR2 SAAADI. The CDR3 DNA reads as TGCGCCAGCAGTCACCGGGAGGAGCAGTTCTTC. This codes for CASSHREEQFF.

This sequence joins TRBV29-1 and TRBJ2-5, with D uncertain. In germline, CDR1 is SQVTM, CDR2 ANQGSEA. This CDR3 region has 14 residues. With 0 bases removed from V and 2 bases from J, the gap between germline ends came to 10 bases. CDR3 nucleotide sequence: TGCAGCGTTGAAGATTTCCGAATTCAAGAGACCCAGTACTTC. Translating it yields CSVEDFRIQETQYF. Supplemented by reference TRBV29-1 and TRBJ2-5, the full variable domain reads SAVISQKPSRDICQRGTSLTIQCQVDSQVTMMFWYRQQPGQSLTLIATANQGSEATYESGFVIDKFPISRPNLTFSTLTVSNMSPEDSSIYLCSVEDFRIQETQYFGPGTRLLVL.

Notes on this clonotype: The DNA is omitted, as the CDR3 cannot be located on it reliably, and the CDR3 follows TCRdb's listing. The rearrangement uses TRBV7-9 and TRBJ2-5; the table gives TRBD1 as D, unverified against the DNA. Germline V lookup: CDR1 SEHNR, CDR2 FQNEAQ (reference sequence). The CDR3 contains 13 residues when both ends are counted. The CDR3 is CASTVGGGTPSYF.

The chain couples TRBV2 to TRBJ2-7; 13 bases fit TRBD2. The CDR3 covers 14 residues. With 6 bases clipped from V and 6 bases from J, the junction kept 5 bases outside the gene matches. The germline CDR1 and CDR2 sequences are SNHLY and FYNNEI. In DNA form, the CDR3 reads TGTGCCAGCAGGGGGGGACTAGCGGGACTCGAGCAGTACTTC. The encoded protein is CASRGGLAGLEQYF.

The rearrangement joins TRBV19 to TRBJ1-1; D unclear. V lost 7 bases and J lost 8, with 14 bases in between. Germline V CDR1 and CDR2: LNHDA, SQIVND (reference sequence). This CDR3 contains 12 residues. DNA of the CDR3: TGTGCCAGTAACCTGCTCGGCGGGGAAGCTTTCTTT. Residues: CASNLLGGEAFF.

The V and J genes are TRBV14 and TRBJ1-1, with no clear D. Trimming removed 4 bases from V and 2 bases from J, with 8 bases in between. CDR1 is SGHDN and CDR2 is FVKESK in the germline V gene. This CDR3 is built from 13 residues. CDR3 protein: CASSPQINTEAFF. The CDR3 DNA sequence: TGTGCCAGCAGCCCTCAGATCAACACTGAAGCTTTCTTT.

The chain uses TRBV5-1 and TRBJ2-5; the D gene is possibly TRBD1 (6 bases). This CDR3 region has 15 residues. Between the trimmed V and J ends, which lost 0 bases and 5 bases, there was a span of 14 bases. CDR1 is SGHRS, CDR2 YFSETQ, per germline. The CDR3 spells CASSLEYGQGETQYF. The CDR3 bases are TGCGCCAGCAGCTTGGAGTATGGGCAGGGGGAGACCCAGTACTTC.